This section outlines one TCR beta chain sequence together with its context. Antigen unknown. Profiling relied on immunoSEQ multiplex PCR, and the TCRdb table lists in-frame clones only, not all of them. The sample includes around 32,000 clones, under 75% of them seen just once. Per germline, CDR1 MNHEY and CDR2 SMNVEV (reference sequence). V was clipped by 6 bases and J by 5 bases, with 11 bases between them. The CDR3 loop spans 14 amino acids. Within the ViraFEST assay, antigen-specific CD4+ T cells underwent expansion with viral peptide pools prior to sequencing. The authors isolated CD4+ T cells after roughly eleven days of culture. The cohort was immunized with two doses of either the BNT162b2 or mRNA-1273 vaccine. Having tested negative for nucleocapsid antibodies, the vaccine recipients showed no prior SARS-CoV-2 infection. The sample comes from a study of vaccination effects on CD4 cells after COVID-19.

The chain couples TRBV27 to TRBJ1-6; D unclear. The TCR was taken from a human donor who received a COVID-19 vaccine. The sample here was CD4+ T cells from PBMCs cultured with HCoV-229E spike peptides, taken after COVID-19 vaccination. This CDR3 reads CASSPTWDNSPLHF. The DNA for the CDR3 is TGTGCCAGCAGCCCAACATGGGATAATTCACCCCTCCACTTT.